Below, 22 T cell receptor beta chains from the same sample are listed, as sequenced in a study of CD8 T cells in Susac syndrome. Random hexamers primed reverse transcription of roughly 0.5 to 1 ug RNA. TCRdb redid the calling of the immunoSEQ multiplex PCR reads with MiXCR, one entry per CDR3 protein. The sample holds about 160,000 distinct CDR3 sequences; approximately 95% are singletons and the top ten take 0.09% to 0.1%. Sequencing was done on a sample of CD4+ T cells from PBMCs. The receptors shown here come from a human donor with multiple sclerosis.

The chain carries TRBV12-3 or TRBV12-4 and TRBJ2-5; 7 nucleotides align to TRBD2. The CDR3 runs 16 residues. V lost 3 bases, J lost 1 base, and 8 bases stayed unmatched. Here the CDR3 reads CASSFNVAGGQETQYF. The CDR3 DNA follows: TGTGCCAGCAGTTTCAACGTAGCGGGCGGCCAAGAGACCCAGTACTTC.

The rearrangement links TRBV23-1 to TRBJ2-6; D unresolved. TRBV23-1 is an open reading frame, and its role is uncertain. This CDR3 is 17 amino acids long. V was cut by 8 bases and J by 2 bases, with 19 bases left in between. CDR3 bases: TGCGCCAGCGGCCCGCCAGGAATGAGAGCTGGGGCCAACGTCCTGACTTTC. It is translated as CASGPPGMRAGANVLTF.

In DNA form, the CDR3 reads TGTGCCAGCACGCCGGGGATCAGCTTTGGGACCCAGTACTTC. Amino acids: CASTPGISFGTQYF. The gene calls are TRBV2 and TRBJ2-5, with TRBD2 as a possible D gene (5 bases). V was cut by 7 bases and J by 7 bases, with 19 bases left in between. Germline lookup yields CDR1 SNHLY and CDR2 FYNNEI. This CDR3 has 14 amino acids.

This chain uses TRBV7-9 with TRBJ2-5; D is perhaps TRBD1 (5 bases). The length of the CDR3 is 12 residues. The V end was cut by 3 bases, the J end by 9 bases, with 11 bases between. Looked up from germline, CDR1 is SEHNR and CDR2 is FQNEAQ (reference sequence). CDR3 sequence (DNA): TGTGCCAGCAGCTTGTCCAGGGTGTCCCAGTACTTC. It encodes CASSLSRVSQYF.

The chain recombines TRBV20-1 with TRBJ2-1; D unresolved. The CDR3 has 17 residues. Germline-derived CDR1 and CDR2 are DFQATT and SNEGSKA (reference sequence). CDR3 coding DNA: TGCTCCGGTTCATCCCATTCCCCTACACCCTTCTACAATGAGCAGTTCTTC. This sequence encodes CSGSSHSPTPFYNEQFF.

This chain joins TRBV29-1 and TRBJ1-1, with TRBD1 as a possible D gene (5 bases). CDR3 length: 13 residues. The germline V gene encodes CDR1 SQVTM and CDR2 ANQGSEA. V lost 7 bases to trimming and J lost 1 base, with 13 bases between them. For the CDR3, the DNA is TGCAGCGGGGGGGACCGTTCGAACACTGAAGCTTTCTTT. It yields the protein CSGGDRSNTEAFF.

The chain joins TRBV19 to TRBJ1-5; D remains ambiguous. Germline V gene sequence: CDR1 LNHDA, CDR2 SQIVND (reference sequence). Trimming shortened V by 4 bases and J by 5 bases, and 9 bases separated the two germline ends. The CDR3 has 13 residues. The CDR3 reads CASSTGNYQPQHF. The CDR3 region has the DNA TGTGCCAGTAGTACAGGCAATTATCAGCCCCAGCATTTT.

The chain couples TRBV24-1 to TRBJ2-2; D is unclear. The CDR3 has 13 residues. The V gene's germline CDR1 is KGHDR and CDR2 SFDVKD. Trimming removed 3 bases from V and 0 bases from J, with 1 base in between. The CDR3, as DNA: TGTGCCACCAGTGATCCGAACACCGGGGAGCTGTTTTTT. Protein sequence: CATSDPNTGELFF.

This chain uses TRBV6-5 with TRBJ2-7; 9 bases are shared with TRBD1. The CDR3 is 13 residues long. The junction had 7 bases not matched to a gene; V was cut back by 6 bases and J by 7 bases. Germline V lookup: CDR1 MNHEY, CDR2 SVGAGI. In DNA form, the CDR3 reads TGTGCCAGCAGACAGACCGGGACAGGGGAGCAGTACTTC. Translating gives CASRQTGTGEQYF.

V is TRBV6-1 and J is TRBJ2-2; D is ambiguous. This CDR3 has 11 amino acids. The V gene's germline CDR1 is MNHNS and CDR2 SASEGT. Trimming shortened V by 2 bases and J by 11 bases, and 6 bases separated the two germline ends. The CDR3 nucleotides are TGTGCCAGCAGTGAAATAGGAGAGCTGTTTTTT. Residues: CASSEIGELFF.

V gene TRBV30 combines with J gene TRBJ2-7; the D is unclear. Germline-derived CDR1 and CDR2 are GTSNPN and SVGIG (reference sequence). V was cut by 1 base and J by 4 bases, with 8 bases left in between. The CDR3 sequence is 12 residues long. This CDR3 reads CAWSGELYEQYF. CDR3 sequence (DNA): TGTGCCTGGAGTGGGGAACTGTACGAGCAGTACTTC.

The chain employs TRBV7-9 and TRBJ2-3; 10 bases are a match to TRBD1. The germline gives CDR1 SEHNR, CDR2 FQNEAQ (reference sequence). J gave up 3 bases and V 4 bases, and 1 base lay outside the gene matches. CDR3 length: 14 residues. CDR3 region: CASSWGQGTDTQYF. CDR3 nucleotide sequence: TGTGCCAGCAGCTGGGGACAGGGGACAGATACGCAGTATTTT.

The chain carries TRBV7-2 and TRBJ1-1, with TRBD1 matching over 7 bases. The CDR3 spans 13 residues. Germline values: CDR1 SGHTA, CDR2 FQGNSA. V shed 4 bases, J shed 10 bases, and the junction held 9 bases outside the gene matches. The CDR3 region has the DNA TGTGCCAGCAGCTCGGACAGGTGGGGGAGAGCTTTCTTT. Its protein is CASSSDRWGRAFF. The full variable domain, with the rest looked up from reference TRBV7-2 and TRBJ1-1, is GAGVSQSPSNKVTEKGKDVELRCDPISGHTALYWYRQSLGQGLEFLIYFQGNSAPDKSGLPSDRFSAERTGGSVSTLTIQRTQQEDSAVYLCASSSDRWGRAFFGQGTRLTVV.

V gene TRBV30 combines with J gene TRBJ2-3, with D possibly matching TRBD2 (6 bases). Germline CDR1 and CDR2: GTSNPN and SVGIG (reference sequence). Trimming pared 5 bases from V and 0 bases from J, leaving 12 bases between. CDR3 length: 14 amino acids. The CDR3 nucleotides are TGTGCCTGGCGGGGACTTCAGAGCACAGATACGCAGTATTTT. It specifies CAWRGLQSTDTQYF.

The V gene is TRBV4-3, the J gene TRBJ2-7; 9 bases are a match to TRBD2. The CDR3 extends over 15 amino acids. J was trimmed by 2 bases and V by 1 base; bases with no gene match: 3. CDR1 is LGHNA and CDR2 is YSLEER in the germline V gene. The CDR3 DNA reads TGCGCCAGCAGCCAAGGACTAGCGGCCCCCTACGAGCAGTACTTC. As protein: CASSQGLAAPYEQYF.

The chain joins TRBV19 to TRBJ1-2; D gene ambiguous. Germline values: CDR1 LNHDA, CDR2 SQIVND (reference sequence). The CDR3 spans 12 residues. Trimming removed 3 bases from V and 5 bases from J, with 7 bases in between. The CDR3 reads CASSISGYGYTF. The CDR3 DNA sequence: TGTGCCAGTAGTATTTCCGGGTATGGCTACACCTTC.

This chain connects TRBV20-1 to TRBJ1-2; D gene unclear. The germline gives CDR1 DFQATT, CDR2 SNEGSKA (reference sequence). V was shortened by 0 bases and J by 5 bases, with 10 bases between the two germline ends. The CDR3 has 13 residues. This CDR3 reads CSARDQPRYGYTF. The CDR3 DNA sequence: TGCAGTGCTAGAGATCAGCCCCGATATGGCTACACCTTC.

This clonotype has just one count. V usage is TRBV29-1 and J usage is TRBJ2-5, with 11 bases that match TRBD1. V shed 7 bases, J shed 5 bases, and the junction held 9 bases outside the gene matches. CDR1 and CDR2 (germline): SQVTM, ANQGSEA. The CDR3 is made up of 14 amino acids. CDR3 DNA sequence: TGCAGCGCTCCGGGACAGGGGGGATTTGAGACCCAGTACTTC. Protein product: CSAPGQGGFETQYF.

To note about this clonotype: A read error may produce the germline difference seen at one junction end. The genes are TRBV30 and TRBJ1-2; 12 bases fit TRBD1. The CDR3 is made up of 13 amino acids. Per the germline V gene, CDR1 is GTSNPN and CDR2 is SVGIG (reference sequence). CDR3 in DNA: TGTGCCTGGAGTGTTGGGACAGGGGGCTGGCGCGCCTTC. Translating gives CAWSVGTGGWRAF.

The chain couples TRBV5-6 to TRBJ1-2; no clear D. The germline V gene encodes CDR1 SGHDT and CDR2 YYEEEE. CDR3 size: 14 residues. V was shortened by 0 bases and J by 3 bases, with 9 bases between the two germline ends. This CDR3 reads CASSLELADYGYTF. The CDR3 region has the DNA TGTGCCAGCAGCTTGGAGCTCGCTGACTATGGCTACACCTTC.

CDR3 nucleotides: TGCAGCGTTGGGTTGGGAGGTTTCACTGAAGCTTTCTTT. Its protein product is CSVGLGGFTEAFF. V and J are TRBV29-1 and TRBJ1-1; D unresolved. CDR3 size: 13 residues. Germline CDR1 and CDR2: SQVTM and ANQGSEA. Trimming stripped 4 bases from V and 4 bases from J, with 13 bases between.

The rearrangement uses TRBV27 and TRBJ2-5, with D uncertain. V shed 2 bases and J shed 5 bases, with 12 bases lying between them. The CDR3 sequence is 14 residues long. CDR1 and CDR2 from the germline V gene are MNHEY and SMNVEV (reference sequence). The CDR3: CASSLTRPWETQYF. As DNA, the CDR3 is TGTGCCAGCAGTTTAACGAGGCCTTGGGAGACCCAGTACTTC.